This TCR beta chain was recorded in a study of shared clonotypes between healthy human individuals. The donor cohort consisted entirely of Caucasian adults residing in Nashville, Tennessee. CDR3 length equals 14 residues. Trimming removed 5 bases at V and 5 bases at J, with 12 bases between. Germline lookup yields CDR1 LNHDA and CDR2 SQIVND (reference sequence). It was about 210 ng DNA, tens of thousands of T cell genomes, that sorted-subset replicate PCRs used. Authors' analysis steps: Owing to the provision of junction-only sequences devoid of quality scores by immunoSEQ, filtering differed. Profiled with immunoSEQ multiplex PCR; TCRdb holds only in-frame clones, not every one. The DNA gave D and trimming, while V, J and clone size come from that table. The sample includes hundreds of thousands of clones, less than 98% of them seen just once.

The sequenced sample consisted of naive CD4+ T cells sorted from blood. As to subset: CD45RA+ positively selected. This clonotype was obtained from a woman in her 30s in good health. The gene calls are TRBV19 and TRBJ2-2; no definite D call. The CDR3 DNA reads as TGTGCCAGTAGTCTGAAAGCCGGAACCGGGGAGCTGTTTTTT. Translation gives CASSLKAGTGELFF. Full variable domain (rest looked up from reference TRBV19 and TRBJ2-2): DGGITQSPKYLFRKEGQNVTLSCEQNLNHDAMYWYRQDPGQGLRLIYYSQIVNDFQKGDIAEGYSVSREKKESFPLTVTSAQKNPTAFYLCASSLKAGTGELFFGEGSRLTVL.